Each of the 5 T cell receptor beta chains below was sequenced from the same sample in a study of regulatory T cells in long-lasting Graves disease. Time point given: persistent/refractory GD, antithyroid drugs over 5 years with positive TRAb. Isolated PBMC RNA provided the starting material for the TCR library. Building of the TCR beta libraries involved iRepertoire HTBI primers and Arm-PCR of CDR3 regions. Each CDR3 protein is one row after TCRdb ran MiXCR on the multiplex PCR reads. The sample includes 450,000 or so distinct CDR3 sequences, 20% to 25% of them seen just once. The sample here was peripheral blood mononuclear cells (PBMCs), taken when the disease was refractory, from a patient treated with antithyroid drugs. The receptors come from a female donor with Graves disease.

The rearrangement uses TRBV19 and TRBJ2-5, with 7 bases identical to TRBD1. Per germline, CDR1 LNHDA and CDR2 SQIVND (reference sequence). Trimming at V came to 6 bases and at J to 1 base, leaving 8 bases not matched to a gene. This CDR3 has 15 residues. The CDR3 sequence: CASSTLGTVQETQYF. CDR3 nucleotide sequence: TGTGCCAGTAGCACCCTCGGGACAGTCCAAGAGACCCAGTACTTC.

This clonotype was observed a handful of times. The rearrangement links TRBV24-1 to TRBJ1-1; no clear D. CDR1 and CDR2 (germline): KGHDR, SFDVKD. This CDR3 comprises 13 residues. V was shortened by 2 bases and J by 3 bases, with 6 bases between the two germline ends. CDR3 DNA sequence: TGTGCCACCAGTGATTCGCGGTACACTGAAGCTTTCTTT. Its translation: CATSDSRYTEAFF.

Only a few counts were recorded for this clonotype. The chain couples TRBV11-2 to TRBJ1-4, with D possibly being TRBD1 (6 bases). This CDR3 contains 15 residues. Germline values: CDR1 SGHAT, CDR2 FQNNGV. V shed 5 bases and J shed 7 bases, with 17 bases lying between them. The DNA of the CDR3 is TGTGCCAGCAGCCGACCAGGGGTTTTGGGTGAAAAACTGTTTTTT. Amino acid sequence: CASSRPGVLGEKLFF.

The genes are TRBV7-2 and TRBJ2-2; tentatively, D is TRBD1 or TRBD2 (6 bases each). There are 17 residues in the CDR3. The V end lost 4 bases, the J end lost 7 bases, and 22 bases lay between the germline ends. Germline V gene sequence: CDR1 SGHTA, CDR2 FQGNSA. CDR3 loop: CASSSDGGRAVGGELFF. The CDR3 DNA follows: TGTGCCAGCAGCTCAGACGGGGGCAGGGCCGTCGGCGGGGAGCTGTTTTTT. Filled out from reference TRBV7-2 and TRBJ2-2, the complete variable domain reads GAGVSQSPSNKVTEKGKDVELRCDPISGHTALYWYRQSLGQGLEFLIYFQGNSAPDKSGLPSDRFSAERTGGSVSTLTIQRTQQEDSAVYLCASSSDGGRAVGGELFFGEGSRLTVL.

The chain joins TRBV5-1 to TRBJ1-1, with TRBD1 identical over 9 bases. Looked up from germline, CDR1 is SGHRS and CDR2 is YFSETQ. With 1 base clipped from V and 3 bases from J, the junction kept 7 bases outside the gene matches. The length of the CDR3 is 16 residues. The CDR3 loop is CASSLSGTGLDTEAFF. The CDR3 bases are TGCGCCAGCAGCTTGTCGGGGACAGGGCTTGACACTGAAGCTTTCTTT.